The clone carrying this T cell receptor beta chain has a count of ten or more. This sample is drawn from a study of regulatory T cells in long-lasting Graves disease. CDR3 length: 15 residues. From germline, CDR1 is SGHTA and CDR2 FQGTGA. V was cut by 5 bases and J by 6 bases, with 16 bases left in between. Time point specified: newly diagnosed GD, antithyroid drugs for less than 3 months. The TCR library was prepared using RNA isolated from PBMCs. Arm-PCR of CDR3 regions and iRepertoire HTBI primers were used to build TCR beta libraries. A single record per CDR3 protein comes from TCRdb applying MiXCR to the multiplex PCR reads. Among around 450,000 distinct CDR3 sequences, 15% were seen once, and the ten largest hold roughly a sixth. These data were likewise used in another study, on T cells in Graves' hyperthyroidism and ophthalmopathy.

The origin of this receptor is a woman in her 30s with Graves disease. V usage is TRBV7-3 and J usage is TRBJ2-2; D uncertain. The sequencing used peripheral blood mononuclear cells (PBMCs), collected at new diagnosis, from a patient treated with antithyroid drugs. Written as DNA, the CDR3 is TGTGCCAGCAGCCCCCGCCCTGCTGAGCCCGGGGAGCTGTTTTTT. It translates to CASSPRPAEPGELFF.